This T cell receptor beta chain was identified during a study of cytomegalovirus exposure and HLA in healthy donors. In the study overall: The roughly 130 validation repertoires used the same platform as the roughly 610 first-cohort repertoires, a later analysis reported.

The donors belonged to the 120-subject validation cohort, separate from the roughly 670-subject first cohort. Whole-study results and caveats: Altogether, around 160 TCR beta chains were recorded as cytomegalovirus-associated.

Produced via immunoSEQ multiplex PCR; TCRdb's table is partial and in-frame only. Of approximately 140,000 clones listed, approximately 86% are singletons. Worth noting for this clone: Its antigen is currently unknown.

The sequenced sample consisted of PBMCs. This clonotype was sampled from a man between 18 and 29 years old in good health and CMV-seropositive.

CDR3 in amino acids: CARGAVCSNQPQHF. As DNA, the CDR3 is TGTGCCAGGGGGGCAGTCTGTAGCAATCAGCCCCAGCATTTT. The V gene is TRBV13, the J gene TRBJ1-5, with D maybe TRBD1 (6 bases). Germline V lookup: CDR1 PRHDT, CDR2 FYEKMQ (reference sequence). Trimming stripped 9 bases from V and 0 bases from J, with 12 bases between. The CDR3 loop spans 14 amino acids.